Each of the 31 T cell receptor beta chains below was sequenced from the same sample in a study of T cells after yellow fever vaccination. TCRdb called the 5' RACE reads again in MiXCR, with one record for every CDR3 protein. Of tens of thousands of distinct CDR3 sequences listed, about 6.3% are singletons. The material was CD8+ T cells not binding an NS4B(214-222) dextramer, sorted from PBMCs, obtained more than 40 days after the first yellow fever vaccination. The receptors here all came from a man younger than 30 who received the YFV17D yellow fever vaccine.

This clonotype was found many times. In DNA, the CDR3 is TGCGCCAGCAGCCCGCAGGGGGTCGACGGCTACACCTTC. The encoded protein is CASSPQGVDGYTF. V is TRBV4-1 and J is TRBJ1-2, with 7 nucleotides matching TRBD1. V lost 4 bases to trimming and J lost 8 bases; unmatched junction nucleotides: 7. Germline CDR1 reads MGHRA; CDR2 reads YSYEKL. The CDR3 length is 13 residues.

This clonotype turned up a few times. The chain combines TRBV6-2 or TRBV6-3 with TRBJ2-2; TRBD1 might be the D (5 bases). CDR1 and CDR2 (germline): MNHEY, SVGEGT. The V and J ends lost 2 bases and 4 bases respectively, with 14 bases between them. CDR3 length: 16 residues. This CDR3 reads CASSYAGWDSTGELFF. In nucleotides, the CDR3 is TGTGCCAGCAGTTACGCAGGGTGGGATAGCACCGGGGAGCTGTTTTTT.

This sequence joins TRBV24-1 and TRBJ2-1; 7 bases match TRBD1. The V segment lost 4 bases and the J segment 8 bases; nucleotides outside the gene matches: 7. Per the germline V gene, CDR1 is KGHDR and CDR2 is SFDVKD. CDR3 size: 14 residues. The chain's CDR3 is CATSDWDSGDEQFF. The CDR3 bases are TGTGCCACCAGTGACTGGGACAGCGGAGATGAGCAGTTCTTC.

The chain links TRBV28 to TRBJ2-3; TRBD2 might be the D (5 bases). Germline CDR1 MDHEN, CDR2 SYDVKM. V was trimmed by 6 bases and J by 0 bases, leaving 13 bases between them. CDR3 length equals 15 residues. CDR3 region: CASSDLRESTDTQYF. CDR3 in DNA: TGTGCCAGCAGCGACCTCCGGGAAAGCACAGATACGCAGTATTTT.

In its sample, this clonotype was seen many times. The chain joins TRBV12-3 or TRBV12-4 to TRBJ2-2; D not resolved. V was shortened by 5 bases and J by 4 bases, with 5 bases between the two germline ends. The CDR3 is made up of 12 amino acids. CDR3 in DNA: TGTGCCAGCAGTCGATCCACCGGGGAGCTGTTTTTT. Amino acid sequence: CASSRSTGELFF.

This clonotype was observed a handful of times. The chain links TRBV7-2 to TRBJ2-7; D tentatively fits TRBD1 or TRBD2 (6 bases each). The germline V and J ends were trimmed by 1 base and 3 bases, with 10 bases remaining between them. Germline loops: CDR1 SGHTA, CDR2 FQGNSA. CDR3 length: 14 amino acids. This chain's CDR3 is CASSLGGRDYEQYF. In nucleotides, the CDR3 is TGTGCCAGCAGCTTAGGGGGGCGGGACTACGAGCAGTACTTC.

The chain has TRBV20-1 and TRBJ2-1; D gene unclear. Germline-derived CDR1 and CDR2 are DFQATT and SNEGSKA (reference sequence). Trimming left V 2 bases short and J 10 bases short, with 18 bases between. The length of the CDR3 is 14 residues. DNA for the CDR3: TGCAGTGCTAGACTGTTGGCCCTCCGGAAGGAGCAGTTCTTC. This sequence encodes CSARLLALRKEQFF.

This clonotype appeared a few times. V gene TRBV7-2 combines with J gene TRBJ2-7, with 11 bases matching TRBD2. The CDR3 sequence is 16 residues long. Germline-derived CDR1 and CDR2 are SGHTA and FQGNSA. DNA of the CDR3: TGTGCCAGCAGCCCGCTACGCCCCCCCGCTAGCGGGGGGACTTCCGTC. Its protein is CASSPLRPPASGGTSV.

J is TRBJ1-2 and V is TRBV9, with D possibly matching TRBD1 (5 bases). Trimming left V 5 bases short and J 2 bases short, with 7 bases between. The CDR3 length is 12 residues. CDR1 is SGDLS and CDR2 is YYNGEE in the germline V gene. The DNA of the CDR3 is TGTGCCAGCAGAGGGGAAAACTATGGCTACACCTTC. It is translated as CASRGENYGYTF. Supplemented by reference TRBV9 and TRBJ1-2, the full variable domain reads DSGVTQTPKHLITATGQRVTLRCSPRSGDLSVYWYQQSLDQGLQFLIQYYNGEERAKGNILERFSAQQFPDLHSELNLSSLELGDSALYFCASRGENYGYTFGSGTRLTVV.

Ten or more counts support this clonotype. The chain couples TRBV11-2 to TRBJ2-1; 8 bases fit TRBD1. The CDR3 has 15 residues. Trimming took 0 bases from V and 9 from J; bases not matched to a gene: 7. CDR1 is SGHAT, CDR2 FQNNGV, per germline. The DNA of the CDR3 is TGTGCCAGCAGCTTAGACGGACAGGGCCGAGCTGAGCAGTTCTTC. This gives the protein CASSLDGQGRAEQFF.

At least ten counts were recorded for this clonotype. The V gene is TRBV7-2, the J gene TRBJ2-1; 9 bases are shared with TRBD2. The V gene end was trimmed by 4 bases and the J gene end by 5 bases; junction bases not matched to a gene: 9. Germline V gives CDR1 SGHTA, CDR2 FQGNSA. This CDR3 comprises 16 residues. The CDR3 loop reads CASSSNLAGLNNEQFF. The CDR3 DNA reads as TGTGCCAGCAGCTCTAACCTAGCGGGGTTAAACAATGAGCAGTTCTTC. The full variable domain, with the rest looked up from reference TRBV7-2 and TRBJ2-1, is GAGVSQSPSNKVTEKGKDVELRCDPISGHTALYWYRQSLGQGLEFLIYFQGNSAPDKSGLPSDRFSAERTGGSVSTLTIQRTQQEDSAVYLCASSSNLAGLNNEQFFGPGTRLTVL.

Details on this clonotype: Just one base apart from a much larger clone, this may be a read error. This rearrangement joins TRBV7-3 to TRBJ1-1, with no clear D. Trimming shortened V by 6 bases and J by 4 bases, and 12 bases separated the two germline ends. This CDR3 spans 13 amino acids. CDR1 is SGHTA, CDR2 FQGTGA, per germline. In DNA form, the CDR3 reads TGTGCCAGCAGGGATGCAGCGGGCACTGAAGCTTTCTTT. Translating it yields CASRDAAGTEAFF.

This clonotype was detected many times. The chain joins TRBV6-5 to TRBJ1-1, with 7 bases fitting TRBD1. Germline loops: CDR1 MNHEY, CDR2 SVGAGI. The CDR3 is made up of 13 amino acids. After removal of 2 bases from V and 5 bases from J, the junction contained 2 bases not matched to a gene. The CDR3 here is CASSYPTGTEAFF. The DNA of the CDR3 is TGTGCCAGCAGTTACCCGACAGGGACTGAAGCTTTCTTT.

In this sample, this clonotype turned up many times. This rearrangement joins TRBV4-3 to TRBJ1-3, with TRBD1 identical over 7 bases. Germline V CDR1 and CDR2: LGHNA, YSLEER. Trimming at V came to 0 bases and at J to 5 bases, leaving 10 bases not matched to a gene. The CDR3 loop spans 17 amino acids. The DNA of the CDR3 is TGCGCCAGCAGCCAAGACCTGACAGGGAGGATCAGAAACACCATATATTTT. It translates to CASSQDLTGRIRNTIYF.

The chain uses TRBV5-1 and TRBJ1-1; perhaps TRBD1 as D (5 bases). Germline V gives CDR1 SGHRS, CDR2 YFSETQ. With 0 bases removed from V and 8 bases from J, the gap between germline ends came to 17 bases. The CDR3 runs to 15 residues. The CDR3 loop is CASSLGRGPKREAFF. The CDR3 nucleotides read TGCGCCAGCAGCTTGGGGAGGGGCCCCAAGAGGGAAGCTTTCTTT.

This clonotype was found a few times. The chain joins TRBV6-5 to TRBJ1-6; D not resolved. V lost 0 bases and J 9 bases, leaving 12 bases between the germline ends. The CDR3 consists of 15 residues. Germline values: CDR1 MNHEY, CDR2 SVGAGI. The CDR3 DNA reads TGTGCCAGCAGTTACTCTAACATGGGGTCTTCACCCCTCCACTTT. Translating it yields CASSYSNMGSSPLHF.

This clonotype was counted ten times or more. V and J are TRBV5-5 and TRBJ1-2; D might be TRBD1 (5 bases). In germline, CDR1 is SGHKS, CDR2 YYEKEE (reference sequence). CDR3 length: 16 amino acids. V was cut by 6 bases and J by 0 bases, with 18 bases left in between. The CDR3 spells CASTGSRDGPNYGYTF. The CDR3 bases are TGTGCCAGCACCGGGTCCAGGGACGGACCTAACTATGGCTACACCTTC.

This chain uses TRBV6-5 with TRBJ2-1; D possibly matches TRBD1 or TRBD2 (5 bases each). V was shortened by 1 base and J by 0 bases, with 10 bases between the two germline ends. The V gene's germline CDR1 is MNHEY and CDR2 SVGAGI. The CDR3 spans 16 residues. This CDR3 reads CASSYLAGSSYNEQFF. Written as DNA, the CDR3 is TGTGCCAGCAGTTACTTGGCAGGGAGCTCCTACAATGAGCAGTTCTTC.

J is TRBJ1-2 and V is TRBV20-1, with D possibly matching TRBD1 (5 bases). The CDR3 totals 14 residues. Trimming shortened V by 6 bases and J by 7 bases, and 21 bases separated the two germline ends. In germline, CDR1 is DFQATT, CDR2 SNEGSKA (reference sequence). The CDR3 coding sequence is TGCAGTGCAGTGGGCTCCCAGGGCTTTGGTGGCTACACCTTC. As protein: CSAVGSQGFGGYTF.

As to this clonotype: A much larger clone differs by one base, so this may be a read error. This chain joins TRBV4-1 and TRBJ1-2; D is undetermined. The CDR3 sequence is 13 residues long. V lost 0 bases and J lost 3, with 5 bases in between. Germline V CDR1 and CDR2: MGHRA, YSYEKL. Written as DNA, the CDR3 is TGCGCCAGCAGCCAAGATAGATACTATGGCTACACCTTC. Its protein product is CASSQDRYYGYTF.

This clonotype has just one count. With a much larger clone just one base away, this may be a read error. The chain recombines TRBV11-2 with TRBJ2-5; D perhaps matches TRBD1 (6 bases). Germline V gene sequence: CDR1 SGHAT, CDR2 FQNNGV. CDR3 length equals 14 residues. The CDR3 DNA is TGTGCCAGCAGCTTCGGACAGCAACAAGAGACCCGGTACTTC. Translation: CASSFGQQQETRYF.

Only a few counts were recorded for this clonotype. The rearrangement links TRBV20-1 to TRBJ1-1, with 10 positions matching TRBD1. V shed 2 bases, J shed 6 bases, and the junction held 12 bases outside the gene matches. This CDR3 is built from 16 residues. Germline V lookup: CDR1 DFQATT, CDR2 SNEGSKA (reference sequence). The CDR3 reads CSARSDRGRRSPEAFF. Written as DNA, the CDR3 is TGCAGTGCTAGATCTGACAGGGGGCGCAGGTCCCCTGAAGCTTTCTTT.

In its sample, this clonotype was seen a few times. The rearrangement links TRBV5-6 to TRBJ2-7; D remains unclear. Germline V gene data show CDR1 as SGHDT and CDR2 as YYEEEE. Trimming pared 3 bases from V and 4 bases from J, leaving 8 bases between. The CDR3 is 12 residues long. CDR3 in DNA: TGTGCCAGCAGCTCAGATGGGTACGAGCAGTACTTC. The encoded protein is CASSSDGYEQYF.

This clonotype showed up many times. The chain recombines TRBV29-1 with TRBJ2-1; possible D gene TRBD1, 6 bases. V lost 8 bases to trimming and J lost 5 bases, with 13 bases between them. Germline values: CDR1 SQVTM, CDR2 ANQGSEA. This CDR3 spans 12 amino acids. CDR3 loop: CSHSRGNNEQFF. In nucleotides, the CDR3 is TGCAGCCATTCCAGGGGTAACAATGAGCAGTTCTTC.

In DNA form, the CDR3 reads TGTGCCAGCACCCGGGAGGGTCAAGAGACCCAGTACTTC. Translated: CASTREGQETQYF. The chain recombines TRBV2 with TRBJ2-5; TRBD2 matches 8 bases. The V segment lost 7 bases and the J segment 2 bases; nucleotides outside the gene matches: 3. There are 13 residues in the CDR3. Germline CDR1 SNHLY, CDR2 FYNNEI.

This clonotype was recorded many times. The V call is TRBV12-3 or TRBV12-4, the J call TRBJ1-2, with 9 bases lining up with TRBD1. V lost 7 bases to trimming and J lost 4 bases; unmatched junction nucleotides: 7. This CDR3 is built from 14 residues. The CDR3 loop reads CASTEDRGSYGYTF. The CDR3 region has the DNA TGTGCCAGCACTGAGGACAGGGGTTCCTATGGCTACACCTTC.

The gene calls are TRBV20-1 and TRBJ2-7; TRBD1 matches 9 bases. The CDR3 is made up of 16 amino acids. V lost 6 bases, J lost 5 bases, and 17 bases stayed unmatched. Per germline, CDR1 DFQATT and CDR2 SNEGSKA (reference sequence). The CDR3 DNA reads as TGCAGTGCCCTAGATGGGCAGAACAGGGGGCTCGACGAGCAGTACTTC. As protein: CSALDGQNRGLDEQYF.

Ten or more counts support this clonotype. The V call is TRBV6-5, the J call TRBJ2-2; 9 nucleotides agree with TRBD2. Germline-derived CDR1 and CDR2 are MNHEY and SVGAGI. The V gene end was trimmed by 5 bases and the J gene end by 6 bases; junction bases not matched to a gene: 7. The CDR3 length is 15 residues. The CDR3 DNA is TGTGCCAGCAGTAATGGCGGGGGGGCTTCCGGGGAGCTGTTTTTT. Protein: CASSNGGGASGELFF.

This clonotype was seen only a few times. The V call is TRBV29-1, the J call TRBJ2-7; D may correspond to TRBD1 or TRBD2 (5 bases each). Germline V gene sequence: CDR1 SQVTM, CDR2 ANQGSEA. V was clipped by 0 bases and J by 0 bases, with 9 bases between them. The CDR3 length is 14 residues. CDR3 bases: TGCAGCGTTGAAGATACTGGGGGCTCCTACGAGCAGTACTTC. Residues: CSVEDTGGSYEQYF.

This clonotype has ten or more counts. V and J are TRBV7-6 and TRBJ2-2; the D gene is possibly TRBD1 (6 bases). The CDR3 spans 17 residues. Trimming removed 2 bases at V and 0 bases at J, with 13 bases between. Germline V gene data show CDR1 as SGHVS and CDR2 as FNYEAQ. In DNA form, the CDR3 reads TGTGCCAGCAGCTTAAGTATTCAGGGGACGAACACCGGGGAGCTGTTTTTT. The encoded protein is CASSLSIQGTNTGELFF.

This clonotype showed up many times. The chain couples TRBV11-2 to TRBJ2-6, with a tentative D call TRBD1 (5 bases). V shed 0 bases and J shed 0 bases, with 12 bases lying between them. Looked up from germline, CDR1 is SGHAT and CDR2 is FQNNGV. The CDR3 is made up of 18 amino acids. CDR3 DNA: TGTGCCAGCAGCTTAGATTGGACATCGGGCTCTGGGGCCAACGTCCTGACTTTC. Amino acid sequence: CASSLDWTSGSGANVLTF.